These 24 T cell receptor beta chains were all obtained from the same sample, sequenced in a study of shared clonotypes between healthy human individuals. Using immunoSEQ multiplex PCR, the repertoire was profiled, and TCRdb retains in-frame clones only, with some absent. The sample lists approximately 510,000 clones, 75% to 85% seen once, with under 15% in the top ten. The source material was PBMCs. These receptors were obtained from a woman aged 40 to 55 in good health. Some clones in this sample may be carry-over from other donors' samples.

Notes on this clone: Other DNA sequences in the same sample also yield this CDR3. The V call is TRBV7-3, the J call TRBJ2-2, with D possibly TRBD1 on 6 matching bases. Germline V lookup: CDR1 SGHTA, CDR2 FQGTGA. V lost 2 bases and J lost 1, with 11 bases in between. This CDR3 is built from 16 residues. The CDR3 spells CASSLLPGQNTGELFF. The CDR3, as DNA: TGTGCCAGCAGCTTACTCCCGGGACAGAACACCGGGGAGCTGTTTTTT. Looking up the rest from reference TRBV7-3 and TRBJ2-2 gives the full variable domain: GAGVSQTPSNKVTEKGKYVELRCDPISGHTALYWYRQSLGQGPEFLIYFQGTGAADDSGLPNDRFFAVRPEGSVSTLKIQRTERGDSAVYLCASSLLPGQNTGELFFGEGSRLTVL.

V and J are TRBV30 and TRBJ2-7; D uncertain. The V gene's germline CDR1 is GTSNPN and CDR2 SVGIG (reference sequence). Trimming cost V 0 bases and J 3 bases, with 6 bases left between them. The CDR3 length is 12 residues. Written as DNA, the CDR3 is TGTGCCTGGAGTGTAGGATACTACGAGCAGTACTTC. It is translated as CAWSVGYYEQYF.

This clone has a handful of counts. V is TRBV5-1 and J is TRBJ2-1; 12 bases fit TRBD2. The CDR3 extends over 14 amino acids. V was pared by 5 bases and J by 6 bases, with 3 bases of the junction left unmatched. Germline CDR1 and CDR2: SGHRS and YFSETQ. DNA of the CDR3: TGCGCCAGCAGGTCTAGCGGGAGGGGCAATGAGCAGTTCTTC. Amino acid sequence: CASRSSGRGNEQFF.

The gene calls are TRBV6-5 and TRBJ2-1, with a weak D call TRBD1 (6 bases). The germline CDR1 and CDR2 sequences are MNHEY and SVGAGI. The CDR3 is 14 amino acids. Trimming stripped 0 bases from V and 9 bases from J, with 12 bases between. The CDR3 protein is CASSYSVRGTEQFF. In DNA, the CDR3 is TGTGCCAGCAGTTACTCGGTTAGGGGGACTGAGCAGTTCTTC.

The chain employs TRBV5-4 and TRBJ2-3; TRBD2 matches at 9 bases. The germline gives CDR1 SGHNT, CDR2 YYREEE (reference sequence). The length of the CDR3 is 15 residues. With 0 bases clipped from V and 3 bases from J, the junction kept 2 bases outside the gene matches. Written as DNA, the CDR3 is TGTGCCAGCAGCTTGGGACTAGCGGAGACAGATACGCAGTATTTT. Translation: CASSLGLAETDTQYF.

This chain connects TRBV2 to TRBJ1-1; D remains unclear. This CDR3 contains 16 residues. The germline CDR1 and CDR2 sequences are SNHLY and FYNNEI. V dropped 0 bases and J dropped 4 bases, with 15 bases sitting between them. The CDR3 spells CASSEAIGGLFTEAFF. For the CDR3, the DNA is TGTGCCAGCAGTGAAGCGATAGGTGGCCTATTCACTGAAGCTTTCTTT. Complete variable domain (other parts from reference TRBV2 and TRBJ1-1): EPEVTQTPSHQVTQMGQEVILRCVPISNHLYFYWYRQILGQKVEFLVSFYNNEISEKSEIFDDQFSVERPDGSNFTLKIRSTKLEDSAMYFCASSEAIGGLFTEAFFGQGTRLTVV.

The rearrangement joins TRBV5-5 to TRBJ1-2, with 10 bases identical to TRBD1. V lost 1 base and J lost 8; bases outside the gene matches: 8. Germline CDR1 reads SGHKS; CDR2 reads YYEKEE (reference sequence). CDR3 length equals 15 residues. CDR3: CASSLRGQGLDGYTF. The DNA of the CDR3 is TGTGCCAGCAGCTTGAGGGGACAGGGGCTGGACGGCTACACCTTC.

The genes are TRBV19 and TRBJ2-1, with D perhaps being TRBD1 or TRBD2 (5 bases each). V gave up 2 bases and J gave up 9 bases, with 14 bases separating them. CDR1 and CDR2 (germline): LNHDA, SQIVND (reference sequence). The CDR3 runs to 14 residues. The CDR3 loop reads CASSIPGTASEQFF. CDR3 nucleotide sequence: TGTGCCAGTAGTATACCCGGGACCGCCAGTGAGCAGTTCTTC.

The rearrangement joins TRBV19 to TRBJ2-3; 10 positions match TRBD2. Germline values: CDR1 LNHDA, CDR2 SQIVND (reference sequence). The V and J ends lost 11 bases and 0 bases, in that order; junction bases with no gene match: 2. The length of the CDR3 is 13 residues. The CDR3 DNA sequence: TGTGCCGCGACTAGCGGGAGCACAGATACGCAGTATTTT. Its translation: CAATSGSTDTQYF.

The chain recombines TRBV6-4 with TRBJ2-3, with 12 bases identical to TRBD2. Germline lookup yields CDR1 MRHNA and CDR2 SNTAGT. V shed 5 bases, J shed 4 bases, and the junction held 13 bases outside the gene matches. This CDR3 spans 18 amino acids. The CDR3 loop reads CASSPIIGLAGSADTQYF. In nucleotides, the CDR3 is TGTGCCAGCAGTCCAATAATCGGACTAGCGGGATCGGCAGATACGCAGTATTTT.

In DNA, the CDR3 is TGTGCCAGCACCCATAGAAGGGACTATGGCTACACCTTC. Its protein is CASTHRRDYGYTF. The rearrangement links TRBV7-2 to TRBJ1-2; D is undetermined. The CDR3 runs to 13 residues. The germline CDR1 and CDR2 sequences are SGHTA and FQGNSA. V lost 7 bases, J lost 3 bases, and 12 bases lay in between.

The chain recombines TRBV2 with TRBJ1-1; D perhaps matches TRBD1 (5 bases). The CDR3 is 11 residues long. Looked up from germline, CDR1 is SNHLY and CDR2 is FYNNEI. V lost 6 bases and J 8 bases, leaving 10 bases between the germline ends. The CDR3 loop reads CASSLTVEAFF. CDR3 in DNA: TGTGCCAGCAGCTTGACAGTAGAAGCTTTCTTT.

V and J are TRBV10-3 and TRBJ1-3; 10 positions agree with TRBD1. The CDR3 length is 15 residues. J lost 4 bases, V lost 8 bases, and 8 bases had no gene match. Germline V gene sequence: CDR1 ENHRY, CDR2 SYGVKD. This chain's CDR3 is CAIGTGELGGNTIYF. In DNA, the CDR3 is TGTGCCATCGGGACAGGGGAATTAGGAGGAAACACCATATATTTT.

The chain combines TRBV29-1 with TRBJ2-3; D might be TRBD2 (6 bases). Between the trimmed V and J ends, which lost 4 bases and 4 bases, there was a span of 6 bases. The length of the CDR3 is 11 residues. The germline V gene has CDR1 SQVTM and CDR2 ANQGSEA. The CDR3 loop reads CSVGGADTQYF. In DNA, the CDR3 is TGCAGCGTTGGGGGGGCAGATACGCAGTATTTT.

The J gene is TRBJ2-1, the V gene TRBV7-8; TRBD2 aligns across 12 bases. The CDR3 is 13 amino acids. V gave up 7 bases and J gave up 8 bases; unmatched junction bases: 3. The germline V gene has CDR1 SGHVS and CDR2 FQNEAQ. Here the CDR3 reads CASILAGGYEQFF. CDR3 DNA: TGTGCCAGCATCCTAGCGGGAGGGTATGAGCAGTTCTTC. Full variable domain (missing parts from reference TRBV7-8 and TRBJ2-1): GAGVSQSPRYKVAKRGQDVALRCDPISGHVSLFWYQQALGQGPEFLTYFQNEAQLDKSGLPSDRFFAERPEGSVSTLKIQRTQQEDSAVYLCASILAGGYEQFFGPGTRLTVL.

The chain recombines TRBV27 with TRBJ1-1; D remains unclear. The V gene lost 1 base and the J gene lost 0 bases, with 12 bases spanning the gap. Germline V lookup: CDR1 MNHEY, CDR2 SMNVEV (reference sequence). This CDR3 has 16 amino acids. DNA for the CDR3: TGTGCCAGCAGTTTATGGGGATTGGGAGTGAACACTGAAGCTTTCTTT. This gives the protein CASSLWGLGVNTEAFF.

The V call is TRBV5-1, the J call TRBJ2-1, with 8 bases that match TRBD2. Looked up from germline, CDR1 is SGHRS and CDR2 is YFSETQ. V was clipped by 0 bases and J by 5 bases; unmatched bases: 1. CDR3 length: 14 residues. The CDR3 nucleotides read TGCGCCAGCAGCTTGGCGGGGGGGGACAATGAGCAGTTCTTC. This gives the protein CASSLAGGDNEQFF.

This clone was observed a single time. The chain joins TRBV5-1 to TRBJ2-3; tentatively, D is TRBD1 (6 bases). The CDR3 runs 12 residues. Germline lookup yields CDR1 SGHRS and CDR2 YFSETQ. The V end was cut by 6 bases, the J end by 5 bases, with 10 bases between. CDR3 sequence reads: CASNLRGDTQYF. The CDR3 bases are TGCGCCAGCAACCTCAGGGGAGATACGCAGTATTTT.

V gene TRBV28 combines with J gene TRBJ1-5, with a weak D call TRBD1 (5 bases). V gave up 4 bases and J gave up 3 bases, with 7 bases separating them. The CDR3 sequence is 13 residues long. Germline V gene data show CDR1 as MDHEN and CDR2 as SYDVKM. CDR3 sequence (DNA): TGTGCCAGCAGTTCGGGGACCAATCAGCCCCAGCATTTT. Translating gives CASSSGTNQPQHF.

V usage is TRBV6-6 and J usage is TRBJ2-1, with TRBD2 matching over 11 bases. The germline CDR1 and CDR2 sequences are MNHNY and SVGAGI (reference sequence). Unmatched junction bases numbered 5, after V lost 6 bases and J lost 1 base. This CDR3 has 16 residues. Here the CDR3 DNA reads TGTGCCAGCAGGAAGGGGACTAGCGGTTCCTACAATGAGCAGTTCTTC. This translates into CASRKGTSGSYNEQFF.

This chain joins TRBV27 and TRBJ2-5, with 10 nucleotides matching TRBD2. V was clipped by 6 bases and J by 5 bases; unmatched bases: 18. The CDR3 is 18 residues long. Germline loops: CDR1 MNHEY, CDR2 SMNVEV (reference sequence). As DNA, the CDR3 is TGTGCCAGCAGCCCCTGGGGAAGGATAGCGGGAGGTGGGGAGACCCAGTACTTC. Translation gives CASSPWGRIAGGGETQYF.

V gene TRBV19 combines with J gene TRBJ1-1; 9 nucleotides line up with TRBD1. This CDR3 contains 16 residues. Trimming took 7 bases from V and 0 from J; bases not matched to a gene: 9. Germline V gene lookup returns CDR1 LNHDA and CDR2 SQIVND (reference sequence). The CDR3 sequence is CASTFGTGRMNTEAFF. The CDR3 DNA sequence: TGTGCCAGTACTTTCGGGACAGGGAGGATGAACACTGAAGCTTTCTTT.

V is TRBV11-2 and J is TRBJ1-2; D might be TRBD1 (5 bases). CDR1 and CDR2 from the germline V gene are SGHAT and FQNNGV. CDR3 length equals 15 residues. V was cut by 5 bases and J by 8 bases, with 21 bases left in between. The CDR3 sequence is CASSPTGRKGHGYTF. CDR3 nucleotide sequence: TGTGCCAGCAGCCCCACAGGAAGGAAGGGGCACGGCTACACCTTC. Together with reference TRBV11-2 and TRBJ1-2, the CDR3 gives the full variable domain: EAGVAQSPRYKIIEKRQSVAFWCNPISGHATLYWYQQILGQGPKLLIQFQNNGVVDDSQLPKDRFSAERLKGVDSTLKIQPAKLEDSAVYLCASSPTGRKGHGYTFGSGTRLTVV.

This clone has a single count. In DNA form, the CDR3 reads TGCAGCGTTGAACAACAGCGGGGGAGCACAGATACGCAGTATTTT. Translation gives CSVEQQRGSTDTQYF. This chain links TRBV29-1 with TRBJ2-3, with 8 bases that match TRBD2. This CDR3 contains 15 residues. V was pared by 2 bases and J by 0 bases, with 4 bases of the junction left unmatched. CDR1 is SQVTM, CDR2 ANQGSEA, per germline.